Shown below are 26 T cell receptor beta chains from a single sample sequenced in a study of T cell responses to AZD1222 COVID-19 vaccine. Sequencing used immunoSEQ multiplex PCR; TCRdb keeps in-frame clones, though not all of them. The sample records about 120,000 clones, approximately 91% being singletons. Sequenced here: peripheral blood, sampled 28 days after the second AZD1222 dose. These receptors were collected from an adult who received the AZD1222 COVID-19 vaccine.

This chain joins TRBV11-2 and TRBJ1-5, with 7 bases lining up with TRBD1. V lost 5 bases to trimming and J lost 6 bases; unmatched junction nucleotides: 7. Germline V CDR1 and CDR2: SGHAT, FQNNGV. The CDR3 has 14 residues. As DNA, the CDR3 is TGTGCCAGCAGCCCCGCAGGGGGATCTCAGCCCCAGCATTTT. Its translation is CASSPAGGSQPQHF.

The chain uses TRBV7-8 and TRBJ2-7; possibly TRBD1 for D (5 bases). Germline lookup yields CDR1 SGHVS and CDR2 FQNEAQ. V was shortened by 1 base and J by 9 bases, with 10 bases between the two germline ends. CDR3 size: 12 residues. In nucleotides, the CDR3 is TGTGCCAGCAGCTTAGGGCGTCAGGGGCAGTACTTC. Amino acids: CASSLGRQGQYF.

This clone was detected once. The chain couples TRBV29-1 to TRBJ2-2; no reliable D call. The CDR3 loop spans 13 amino acids. Germline-derived CDR1 and CDR2 are SQVTM and ANQGSEA. Between the trimmed V and J ends, which lost 4 bases and 3 bases, there was a span of 9 bases. This CDR3 reads CSVASGDTGELFF. CDR3 bases: TGCAGCGTTGCGTCAGGTGACACCGGGGAGCTGTTTTTT.

This clone was observed once. The rearrangement joins TRBV30 to TRBJ2-3; D may be TRBD2 (5 bases). V was pared by 2 bases and J by 6 bases, with 12 bases between. Germline-derived CDR1 and CDR2 are GTSNPN and SVGIG (reference sequence). This CDR3 has 13 amino acids. The CDR3, as DNA: TGTGCCTGGAGTACACAAGGCGGGGATACGCAGTATTTT. It translates to CAWSTQGGDTQYF.

In its sample, this clone was seen once. The rearrangement uses TRBV6-1 and TRBJ1-2, with 8 bases matching TRBD1. With V trimmed by 2 bases and J by 2 bases, 7 bases remained unmatched. Germline-derived CDR1 and CDR2 are MNHNS and SASEGT. The CDR3 loop spans 16 amino acids. Here the CDR3 reads CASSEISDRANYGYTF. The CDR3 nucleotides are TGTGCCAGCAGTGAAATTTCGGACAGGGCCAACTATGGCTACACCTTC.

This clone is medium-sized in the sample. The gene calls are TRBV7-3 and TRBJ2-1; D possibly corresponds to TRBD2 (5 bases). Trimming shortened V by 3 bases and J by 4 bases, and 13 bases separated the two germline ends. The germline V gene has CDR1 SGHTA and CDR2 FQGTGA. This CDR3 contains 15 residues. The CDR3 protein is CASSFSVGEYNEQFF. For the CDR3, the DNA is TGTGCCAGCAGCTTCTCGGTGGGAGAGTACAATGAGCAGTTCTTC.

V and J are TRBV10-3 and TRBJ1-1, with D hard to call. Germline CDR1 is ENHRY and CDR2 is SYGVKD. The CDR3 sequence is 11 residues long. V lost 2 bases, J lost 8 bases, and 6 bases lay in between. The CDR3 nucleotides read TGTGCCATCAGTGAGGCAAGGGAAGCTTTCTTT. Translating gives CAISEAREAFF.

This chain uses TRBV6-6 with TRBJ2-2; possibly TRBD2 for D (5 bases). Germline CDR1 is MNHNY and CDR2 is SVGAGI (reference sequence). This CDR3 is 13 amino acids long. Trimming shortened V by 11 bases and J by 8 bases, and 18 bases separated the two germline ends. The CDR3 region is CAAGLSQIGELFF. Here the CDR3 DNA reads TGTGCCGCGGGCCTCTCGCAGATTGGGGAGCTGTTTTTT.

This chain connects TRBV27 to TRBJ2-6; no definite D call. The CDR3 totals 15 residues. Trimming removed 3 bases from V and 0 bases from J, with 6 bases in between. The germline V gene has CDR1 MNHEY and CDR2 SMNVEV (reference sequence). The CDR3 DNA reads TGTGCCAGCAGTTTTGGGCGCTCTGGGGCCAACGTCCTGACTTTC. It encodes CASSFGRSGANVLTF.

The V call is TRBV6-4, the J call TRBJ2-7; 7 nucleotides agree with TRBD1. The V gene's germline CDR1 is MRHNA and CDR2 SNTAGT. The length of the CDR3 is 19 residues. Trimming took 2 bases from V and 2 from J; bases not matched to a gene: 18. DNA for the CDR3: TGTGCCAGCAGTGACCCTCTTTACGCACCGGGACAGAACACCTACGAGCAGTACTTC. Its translation: CASSDPLYAPGQNTYEQYF.

In the case of this clone: Its ends do not fully match the called genes, so a read error is possible. The gene calls are TRBV7-7 and TRBJ2-7, with 11 bases aligning to TRBD1. The CDR3 has 15 amino acids. Germline CDR1 SSHAT, CDR2 FNYEAQ (reference sequence). Here the CDR3 DNA reads TGTGCTAGCAGCCCAGGGACAGGGGGTAGGGGCGAGCAGTACTTC. Its translation is CASSPGTGGRGEQYF.

The genes are TRBV11-3 and TRBJ2-3; TRBD2 is a possible D gene (6 bases). Per germline, CDR1 SGHNT and CDR2 YENEEA. This CDR3 is 15 amino acids long. V shed 4 bases and J shed 3 bases, with 14 bases lying between them. CDR3 coding DNA: TGTGCCAGCAGCTCCGCGGGATTGGAAACAGATACGCAGTATTTT. Protein product: CASSSAGLETDTQYF.

This clone has just a few counts. The rearrangement links TRBV15 to TRBJ1-5, with 12 bases lining up with TRBD1. CDR1 is LNHNV, CDR2 YYDKDF, per germline (reference sequence). CDR3 size: 18 residues. The trim removed 0 bases at V and 5 bases at J, leaving 8 bases unmatched. CDR3 in DNA: TGTGCCACCAGCAGAGATTACGGGACAGGGGGCGATGATCAGCCCCAGCATTTT. Encoded protein: CATSRDYGTGGDDQPQHF.

This chain links TRBV3-1 (or the pseudogene TRBV3-2) with TRBJ2-5; 9 positions agree with TRBD1. After removal of 1 base from V and 5 bases from J, the junction contained 5 bases not matched to a gene. The CDR3 length is 15 residues. Germline CDR1 is LGHDT and CDR2 is YNNKEL (reference sequence). CDR3 protein: CASSQGQGDWETQYF. In DNA, the CDR3 is TGTGCCAGCAGCCAAGGACAGGGGGATTGGGAGACCCAGTACTTC.

The count of this clone is one. The chain employs TRBV2 and TRBJ2-7; a possible D gene is TRBD1 (6 bases). The CDR3 loop spans 13 amino acids. Germline values: CDR1 SNHLY, CDR2 FYNNEI. V gave up 7 bases and J gave up 3 bases, with 13 bases separating them. The CDR3 loop reads CASTTRTDYEQYF. The CDR3 coding sequence is TGTGCCAGCACCACCCGGACAGACTACGAGCAGTACTTC. The whole variable domain, filled in from reference TRBV2 and TRBJ2-7, reads EPEVTQTPSHQVTQMGQEVILRCVPISNHLYFYWYRQILGQKVEFLVSFYNNEISEKSEIFDDQFSVERPDGSNFTLKIRSTKLEDSAMYFCASTTRTDYEQYFGPGTRLTVT.

In nucleotides, the CDR3 is TGTGCCAGCAGGGCGGGACAGGAGTACAATGAGCAGTTCTTC. Its translation is CASRAGQEYNEQFF. J is TRBJ2-1 and V is TRBV5-4; 8 nucleotides agree with TRBD1. Germline V gene sequence: CDR1 SGHNT, CDR2 YYREEE (reference sequence). J gave up 4 bases and V 5 bases, and 5 bases lay outside the gene matches. The CDR3 runs 14 residues.

With regard to this clone: The junction and the germline gene differ at one end; a read error may be behind it. The chain couples TRBV11-1 to TRBJ1-4; 9 bases agree with TRBD1. CDR1 is SGHAT and CDR2 is FQDESV in the germline V gene (reference sequence). The CDR3 contains 15 residues. The CDR3 spells CASSATGGSNGKLFF. CDR3 nucleotides: TGTGCCAGCAGCGCAACAGGGGGCTCAAATGGAAAACTGTTTTTT.

This rearrangement joins TRBV5-4 to TRBJ2-7; tentative D call: TRBD2 (5 bases). This CDR3 spans 15 amino acids. V dropped 4 bases and J dropped 0 bases, with 14 bases sitting between them. Germline V lookup: CDR1 SGHNT, CDR2 YYREEE (reference sequence). The CDR3 loop is CASSQAREASYEQYF. In nucleotides, the CDR3 is TGTGCCAGCAGCCAGGCCCGGGAAGCCTCCTACGAGCAGTACTTC.

The gene calls are TRBV30 and TRBJ2-4, with no clear D. The length of the CDR3 is 14 residues. The V end lost 2 bases, the J end lost 1 base, and 9 bases lay between the germline ends. The germline gives CDR1 GTSNPN, CDR2 SVGIG (reference sequence). CDR3 protein: CAWSLLWAKNIQYF. The DNA of the CDR3 is TGTGCCTGGAGTCTCCTTTGGGCCAAAAACATTCAGTACTTC.

V is TRBV19 and J is TRBJ2-2; D gene uncertain. Trimming pared 7 bases from V and 1 base from J, leaving 13 bases between. This CDR3 comprises 15 residues. Germline V lookup: CDR1 LNHDA, CDR2 SQIVND (reference sequence). The CDR3 DNA follows: TGTGCCAGTACCCCCCTAATGAGGAACACCGGGGAGCTGTTTTTT. Its translation: CASTPLMRNTGELFF.

This rearrangement joins TRBV5-1 to TRBJ1-1; a possible D gene is TRBD1 (5 bases). The V gene lost 4 bases and the J gene lost 0 bases, with 7 bases spanning the gap. The germline V gene has CDR1 SGHRS and CDR2 YFSETQ. The CDR3 sequence is 13 residues long. The CDR3 sequence is CASSRQMNTEAFF. In nucleotides, the CDR3 is TGCGCCAGCAGCCGACAGATGAACACTGAAGCTTTCTTT. Filled out from reference TRBV5-1 and TRBJ1-1, the complete variable domain reads KAGVTQTPRYLIKTRGQQVTLSCSPISGHRSVSWYQQTPGQGLQFLFEYFSETQRNKGNFPGRFSGRQFSNSRSEMNVSTLELGDSALYLCASSRQMNTEAFFGQGTRLTVV.

The chain has TRBV3-1 (or the pseudogene TRBV3-2) and TRBJ2-5; 8 nucleotides agree with TRBD2. CDR3 length: 16 residues. Germline V lookup: CDR1 LGHDT, CDR2 YNNKEL (reference sequence). The V gene end was trimmed by 4 bases and the J gene end by 5 bases; junction bases not matched to a gene: 12. This CDR3 is CASSPWSGSGGETQYF. CDR3 coding DNA: TGTGCCAGCAGCCCTTGGAGCGGGAGTGGAGGGGAGACCCAGTACTTC.

The chain employs TRBV30 and TRBJ1-4; weak D call: TRBD1 (5 bases). The CDR3 spans 13 residues. V was clipped by 1 base and J by 7 bases, with 10 bases between them. From germline, CDR1 is GTSNPN and CDR2 SVGIG (reference sequence). Written as DNA, the CDR3 is TGTGCCTGGAGTGGACAGCACGCTGAAAAACTGTTTTTT. Its translation is CAWSGQHAEKLFF. Full variable domain (remainder filled in from reference TRBV30 and TRBJ1-4): SQTIHQWPATLVQPVGSPLSLECTVEGTSNPNLYWYRQAAGRGLQLLFYSVGIGQISSEVPQNLSASRPQDRQFILSSKKLLLSDSGFYLCAWSGQHAEKLFFGSGTQLSVL.

The V call is TRBV3-1 (or the pseudogene TRBV3-2), the J call TRBJ2-7; 9 nucleotides agree with TRBD2. CDR1 LGHDT and CDR2 YNNKEL come from the germline V gene (reference sequence). This CDR3 is built from 15 residues. The junction had 10 bases not matched to a gene; V was cut back by 3 bases and J by 7 bases. CDR3 sequence (DNA): TGTGCCAGCAGCCAGCTAGCGGGGTCTAGGGGTGAGCAGTACTTC. It specifies CASSQLAGSRGEQYF.

The rearrangement uses TRBV6-6 and TRBJ2-1; 10 bases match TRBD2. The germline V gene has CDR1 MNHNY and CDR2 SVGAGI (reference sequence). CDR3 length: 15 amino acids. Trimming removed 4 bases from V and 4 bases from J; junction bases left unmatched: 4. CDR3 in DNA: TGTGCCAGCAGTTCAGCGGGAGGGCCTTACAATGAGCAGTTCTTC. Its protein is CASSSAGGPYNEQFF.

The rearrangement links TRBV11-3 to TRBJ1-1; possible D gene TRBD1, 5 bases. The CDR3 length is 14 residues. Germline V lookup: CDR1 SGHNT, CDR2 YENEEA. V dropped 8 bases and J dropped 2 bases, with 15 bases sitting between them. CDR3 amino acids: CASSQGRANTEAFF. In nucleotides, the CDR3 is TGTGCCAGCTCCCAAGGCAGGGCAAACACTGAAGCTTTCTTT.